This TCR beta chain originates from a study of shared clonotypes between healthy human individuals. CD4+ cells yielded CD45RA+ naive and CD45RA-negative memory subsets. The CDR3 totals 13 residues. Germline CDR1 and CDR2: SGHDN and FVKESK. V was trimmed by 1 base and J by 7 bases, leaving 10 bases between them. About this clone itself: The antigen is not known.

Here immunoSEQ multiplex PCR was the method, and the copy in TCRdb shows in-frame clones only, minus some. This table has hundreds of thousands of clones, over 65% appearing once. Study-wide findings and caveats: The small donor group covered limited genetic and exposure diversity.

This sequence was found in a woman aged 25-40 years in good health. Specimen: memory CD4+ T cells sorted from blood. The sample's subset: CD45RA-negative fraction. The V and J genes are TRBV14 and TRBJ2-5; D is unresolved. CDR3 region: CASSQAQIGTQYF. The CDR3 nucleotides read TGTGCCAGCAGCCAAGCACAAATCGGGACCCAGTACTTC.